This paragraph covers one TCR beta chain sequence. Its antigen is unidentified. TCRdb itself ran the 5' RACE reads through MiXCR, one entry per CDR3 protein. This sample has more than 75,000 distinct CDR3 sequences; 11% to 15% occur once, and the top ten carry 30% to 35%. The entry originates in a study of T-cell memory formation after mild COVID-19. About the study: Clustering of TCRs was largely donor specific. The study's findings and limits: CD4+ contracting clones were mainly CM and EM; CD8+ ones, EMRA. Some SARS-CoV-2-responding clones were already detected in memory before infection.

The specimen was PBMCs or a T cell subset sorted from them (not recorded which). The receptor was isolated from an adult woman who had mild COVID-19 (a few samples of this study predate the infection). Cell type and time point are not known.

DNA for the CDR3: TGTGCCAGCAGCCAGGGACCGTCCTACGAGCAGTACTTC. Protein: CASSQGPSYEQYF. The chain is built from TRBV5-6 and TRBJ2-7, with D perhaps being TRBD1 or TRBD2 (5 bases each). This CDR3 spans 13 amino acids. The V end lost 4 bases, the J end lost 1 base, and 9 bases lay between the germline ends. Germline V gene data show CDR1 as SGHDT and CDR2 as YYEEEE.